The rows below give T cell receptor beta chains drawn from one sample of a study of T cell responses to AZD1222 COVID-19 vaccine. The assay was immunoSEQ multiplex PCR, and TCRdb's table has in-frame clones only and misses some. The table shows around 140,000 clones, with approximately 90% occurring only once. The starting material was peripheral blood, obtained 28 days after the second AZD1222 dose. All receptors derive from an adult who received the AZD1222 COVID-19 vaccine. CDR3s include the opening cysteine and the closing phenylalanine or tryptophan. D genes are given only for firm matches. Clone size is not always given. Where it is, it says once, few, many or a class for expanded clones.

size	V	J	D	CDR3	DNA
.	TRBV4-3	TRBJ2-1	TRBD1	CASSQDQRTGPLEQFF	TGCGCCAGCAGCCAAGATCAACGGACAGGGCCACTCGAGCAGTTCTTC
once	TRBV5-6	TRBJ1-5	TRBD1	CASSLTRGTGVIKPQHF	TGTGCCAGCAGCTTGACCCGGGGAACAGGGGTGATTAAGCCCCAGCATTTT
.	TRBV5-4	TRBJ1-2	.	CASSGGQTSNYGYTF	TGTGCCAGCAGCGGAGGACAGACGTCTAACTATGGCTACACCTTC
.	TRBV18	TRBJ2-2	.	CASSPSEGTGELFF	TGTGCCAGCTCACCTTCCGAGGGCACCGGGGAGCTGTTTTTT
.	TRBV5-4	TRBJ1-4	.	CASSFGGTNEKLFF	TGTGCCAGCAGCTTCGGGGGCACTAATGAAAAACTGTTTTTT
.	TRBV6-2/TRBV6-3	TRBJ2-6	TRBD1	CASSGQGVQSGANVLTF	TGTGCCAGCAGTGGACAGGGGGTCCAATCTGGGGCCAACGTCCTGACTTTC
once	TRBV27	TRBJ1-3	TRBD1	CASSPLGQGVGNTIYF	TGTGCCAGCAGTCCCCTCGGACAGGGGGTTGGAAACACCATATATTTT
.	TRBV27	TRBJ1-1	.	CASRLVSGSEAFF	TGTGCCAGCAGACTGGTTAGCGGGTCTGAAGCTTTCTTT
.	TRBV19	TRBJ2-1	TRBD2	CASSPRKLAGSEQFF	TGTGCCAGTAGCCCCCGAAAACTAGCGGGTTCCGAGCAGTTCTTC
.	TRBV5-4	TRBJ1-2	TRBD1	CASSLGDRGNGYTF	TGTGCCAGCAGCTTGGGGGACAGGGGGAATGGCTACACCTTC
.	TRBV11-2	TRBJ2-3	.	CASSRDSSSTDTQYF	TGTGCCAGCAGCAGAGACAGCTCTAGCACAGATACGCAGTATTTT
.	TRBV9	TRBJ1-1	.	CASSVIGGGVGTEAFF	TGTGCCAGCAGCGTTATTGGAGGGGGAGTGGGGACTGAAGCTTTCTTT
.	TRBV5-1	TRBJ1-4	TRBD1	CASSYRGRSEKLFF	TGCGCCAGCAGCTATAGGGGGCGAAGTGAAAAACTGTTTTTT
.	TRBV5-1	TRBJ2-1	.	CASSSDGSSYNEQFF	TGCGCCAGCAGTTCGGACGGAAGCTCCTACAATGAGCAGTTCTTC
.	TRBV6-6	TRBJ1-3	.	CASSTDPGNTIYF	TGTGCCAGCAGCACAGATCCGGGAAACACCATATATTTT
.	TRBV5-1	TRBJ1-2	.	CASSLAAADYGYTF	TGCGCCAGCAGCTTGGCCGCGGCCGATTATGGCTACACCTTC
.	TRBV7-2	TRBJ2-5	TRBD1	CASSSYGGQQETQYF	TGTGCCAGCAGCTCCTATGGGGGACAGCAAGAGACCCAGTACTTC
.	TRBV6-1	TRBJ1-2	.	CASSEATGYNYGYTF	TGTGCCAGCAGTGAAGCTACAGGGTATAACTATGGCTACACCTTC